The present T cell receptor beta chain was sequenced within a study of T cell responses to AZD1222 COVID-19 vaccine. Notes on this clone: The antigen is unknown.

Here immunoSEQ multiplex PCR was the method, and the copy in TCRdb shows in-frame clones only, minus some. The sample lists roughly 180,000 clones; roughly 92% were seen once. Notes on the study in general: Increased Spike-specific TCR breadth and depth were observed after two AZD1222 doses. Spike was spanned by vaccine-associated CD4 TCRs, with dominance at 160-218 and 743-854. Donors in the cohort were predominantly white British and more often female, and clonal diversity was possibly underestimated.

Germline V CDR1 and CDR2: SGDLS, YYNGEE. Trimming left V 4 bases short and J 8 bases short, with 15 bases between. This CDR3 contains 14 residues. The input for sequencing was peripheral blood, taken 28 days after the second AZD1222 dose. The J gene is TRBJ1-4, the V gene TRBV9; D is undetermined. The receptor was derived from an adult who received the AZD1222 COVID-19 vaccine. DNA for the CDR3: TGTGCCAGCAGCCCTAAGGTCAGTGAGGAAAAACTGTTTTTT. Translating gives CASSPKVSEEKLFF.